This TCR beta chain is from a study of shared clonotypes between healthy human individuals. Regarding the study as a whole: The generation probabilities recorded for non-shared clonotypes fell below those of clonotypes shared by all four donors.

Remarks on this clone: Its antigen is undetermined.

Every immunoSEQ plate was one replicate of a subset's evenly spread DNA. Profiled with immunoSEQ multiplex PCR; TCRdb holds only in-frame clones, not every one. The sample records roughly 1.4 million clones, approximately 98.5% being singletons. V dropped 3 bases and J dropped 2; count of bases not matched to a gene: 5. Germline CDR1 and CDR2: GTSNPN and SVGIG (reference sequence). The CDR3 length is 14 residues. The receptor was derived from a young man in good health. The rearrangement links TRBV30 to TRBJ2-5; TRBD1 matches 8 bases. The specimen sequenced was naive CD4+ T cells sorted from blood. Stated subset: CD45RA+ positively selected. The CDR3 is CAWSSTGAQETQYF. CDR3 in DNA: TGTGCCTGGAGCTCGACAGGGGCTCAAGAGACCCAGTACTTC.